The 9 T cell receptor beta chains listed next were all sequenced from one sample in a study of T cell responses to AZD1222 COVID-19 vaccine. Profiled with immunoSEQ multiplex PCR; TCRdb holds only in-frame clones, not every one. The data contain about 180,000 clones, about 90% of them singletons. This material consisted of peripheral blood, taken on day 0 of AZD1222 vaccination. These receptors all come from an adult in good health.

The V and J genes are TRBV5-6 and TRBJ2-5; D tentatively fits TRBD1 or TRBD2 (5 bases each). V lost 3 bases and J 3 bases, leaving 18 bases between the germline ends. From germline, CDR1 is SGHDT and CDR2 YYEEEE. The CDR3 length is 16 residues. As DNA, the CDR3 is TGTGCCAGCAGCTCCCCCGAGAAGGGGCGGGAAGAGACCCAGTACTTC. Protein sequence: CASSSPEKGREETQYF. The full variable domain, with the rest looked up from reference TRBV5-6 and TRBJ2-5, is DAGVTQSPTHLIKTRGQQVTLRCSPKSGHDTVSWYQQALGQGPQFIFQYYEEEERQRGNFPDRFSGHQFPNYSSELNVNALLLGDSALYLCASSSPEKGREETQYFGPGTRLLVL.

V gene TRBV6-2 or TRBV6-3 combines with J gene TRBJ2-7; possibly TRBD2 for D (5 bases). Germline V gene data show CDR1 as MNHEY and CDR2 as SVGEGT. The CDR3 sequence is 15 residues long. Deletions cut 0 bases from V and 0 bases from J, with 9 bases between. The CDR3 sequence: CASSYSRRSSYEQYF. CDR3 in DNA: TGTGCCAGCAGTTACTCGAGGAGGAGCTCCTACGAGCAGTACTTC.

CDR3 loop: CASSLARPSRGTEAFF. In DNA form, the CDR3 reads TGTGCCAGCAGCTTAGCCCGACCGTCACGGGGGACTGAAGCTTTCTTT. The rearrangement uses TRBV7-2 and TRBJ1-1, with D possibly matching TRBD1 (5 bases). CDR1 SGHTA and CDR2 FQGNSA come from the germline V gene. The CDR3 is 16 residues long. Trimming left V 0 bases short and J 5 bases short, with 16 bases between.

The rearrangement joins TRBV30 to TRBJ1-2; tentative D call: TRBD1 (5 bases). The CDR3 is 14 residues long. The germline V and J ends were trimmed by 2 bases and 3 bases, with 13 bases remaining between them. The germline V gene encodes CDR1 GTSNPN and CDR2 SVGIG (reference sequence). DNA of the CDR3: TGTGCCTGGAGTACTGACAGACTCTACTATGGCTACACCTTC. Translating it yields CAWSTDRLYYGYTF.

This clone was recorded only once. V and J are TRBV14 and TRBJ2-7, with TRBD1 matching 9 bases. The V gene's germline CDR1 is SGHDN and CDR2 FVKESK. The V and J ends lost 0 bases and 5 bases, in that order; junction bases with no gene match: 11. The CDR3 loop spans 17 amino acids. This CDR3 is CASSQDFGTGIRHEQYF. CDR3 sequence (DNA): TGTGCCAGCAGCCAAGATTTCGGGACAGGGATACGCCACGAGCAGTACTTC.

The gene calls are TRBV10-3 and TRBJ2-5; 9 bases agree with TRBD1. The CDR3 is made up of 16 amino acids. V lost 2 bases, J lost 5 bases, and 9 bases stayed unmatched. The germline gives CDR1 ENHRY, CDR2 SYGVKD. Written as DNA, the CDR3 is TGTGCCATCAGTGAGCCCCGGGACAGGGCCACGGAGACCCAGTACTTC. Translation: CAISEPRDRATETQYF.

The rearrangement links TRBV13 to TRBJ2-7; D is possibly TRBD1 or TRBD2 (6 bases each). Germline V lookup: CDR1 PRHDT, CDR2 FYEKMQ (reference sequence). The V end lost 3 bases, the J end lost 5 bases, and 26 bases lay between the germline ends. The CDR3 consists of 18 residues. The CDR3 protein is CASSLTYGGEGFVHEQYF. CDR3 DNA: TGTGCCAGCAGCTTGACATACGGGGGCGAGGGGTTCGTCCACGAGCAGTACTTC. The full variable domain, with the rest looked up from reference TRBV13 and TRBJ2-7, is AAGVIQSPRHLIKEKRETATLKCYPIPRHDTVYWYQQGPGQDPQFLISFYEKMQSDKGSIPDRFSAQQFSDYHSELNMSSLELGDSALYFCASSLTYGGEGFVHEQYFGPGTRLTVT.

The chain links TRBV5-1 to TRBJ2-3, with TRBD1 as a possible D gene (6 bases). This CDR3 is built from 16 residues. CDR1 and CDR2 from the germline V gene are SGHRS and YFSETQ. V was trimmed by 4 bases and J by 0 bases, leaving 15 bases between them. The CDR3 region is CASSPIGQTSTDTQYF. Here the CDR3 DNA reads TGCGCCAGCAGCCCAATTGGACAGACTAGCACAGATACGCAGTATTTT.

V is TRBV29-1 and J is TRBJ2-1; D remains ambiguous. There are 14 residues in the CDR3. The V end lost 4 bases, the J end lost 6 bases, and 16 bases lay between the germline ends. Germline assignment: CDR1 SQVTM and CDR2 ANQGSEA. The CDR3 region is CSVVMSAGSNEQFF. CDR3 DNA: TGCAGCGTTGTGATGTCGGCCGGGTCCAATGAGCAGTTCTTC.